This T cell receptor (beta chain) was recorded in a study of T cells in Graves' hyperthyroidism and ophthalmopathy. Broader study findings: Appearing also in blood were most of the thyroid clonotypes expanded above 0.001. Ophthalmopathy and stable hyperthyroidism were told apart by a 13 V-J model.

As regards this clonotype: Antigen specificity is unknown. One end of the junction is discordant with germline, which a read error may explain.

Researchers amplified the TCR beta CDR3 regions from RNA transcripts. In the first-round RT-PCR of the TCR CDR3, the HTBI primer set was used. TCRdb passed the multiplex PCR reads through MiXCR, listing each CDR3 protein once. The sample lists 450,000 to 700,000 distinct CDR3 sequences; 35% to 55% were seen once. The sequenced material came from peripheral blood or thyroid tissue (not recorded which). The sequence was obtained from an adult woman with Graves' disease, either hyperthyroidism or ophthalmopathy (not recorded which).

The CDR3 DNA follows: TGTGCCATCAGTGAGCGGGGAGACAATCAGCCCCAGCATTTT. Its protein product is CAISERGDNQPQHF. The gene calls are TRBV2 and TRBJ1-5; D remains unclear. This CDR3 contains 14 residues. Germline CDR1 SNHLY, CDR2 FYNNEI.